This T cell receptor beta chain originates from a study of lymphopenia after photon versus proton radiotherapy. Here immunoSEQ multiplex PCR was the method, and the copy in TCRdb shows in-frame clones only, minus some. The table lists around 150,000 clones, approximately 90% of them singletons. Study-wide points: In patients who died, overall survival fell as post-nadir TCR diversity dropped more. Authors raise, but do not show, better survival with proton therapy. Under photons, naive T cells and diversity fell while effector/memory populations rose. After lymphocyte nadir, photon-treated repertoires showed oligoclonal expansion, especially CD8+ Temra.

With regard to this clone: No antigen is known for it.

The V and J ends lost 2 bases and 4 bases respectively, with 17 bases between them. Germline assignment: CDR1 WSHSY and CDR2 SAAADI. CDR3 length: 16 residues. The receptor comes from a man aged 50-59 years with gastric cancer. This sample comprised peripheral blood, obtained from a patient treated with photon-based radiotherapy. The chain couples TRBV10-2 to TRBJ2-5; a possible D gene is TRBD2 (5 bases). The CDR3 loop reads CASSEVEAGGRETQYF. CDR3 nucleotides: TGCGCCAGCAGTGAGGTAGAAGCAGGCGGGCGAGAGACCCAGTACTTC.